This T cell receptor (beta chain) was observed in a study of T cells after posttransplantation cyclophosphamide. Points from the study as a whole: Skin or GI-infiltrating T cells shared few TRB sequences with blood. After PTCy, TRB diversity resembled that of CNI/methotrexate controls.

The CDR3 has 13 residues. CDR1 and CDR2 from the germline V gene are SQVTM and ANQGSEA. Deletions cut 7 bases from V and 2 bases from J, with 14 bases between. This table comes from immunoSEQ multiplex PCR, and its TCRdb copy is limited to in-frame clones, with some not included. The top ten hold approximately 21% of the sample, which has some 3,300 clones, around 78% seen once. As concerns this clone: Its cognate antigen is unknown.

Sequences were obtained from memory CD8+ T cells sorted from blood. The chain links TRBV29-1 to TRBJ1-2; D may be TRBD1 (6 bases). The TCR originated in an older woman in good health, CMV-negative, and a related stem cell transplant donor. Written as DNA, the CDR3 is TGCAGCGCCTCAGGGGTTTGGAACTATGGCTACACCTTC. Its translation: CSASGVWNYGYTF. Supplemented by reference TRBV29-1 and TRBJ1-2, the full variable domain reads SAVISQKPSRDICQRGTSLTIQCQVDSQVTMMFWYRQQPGQSLTLIATANQGSEATYESGFVIDKFPISRPNLTFSTLTVSNMSPEDSSIYLCSASGVWNYGYTFGSGTRLTVV.